A selection of T cell receptor beta chains follows, all from one sample in a study of blood T cells in healthy people across ages. From the 5' RACE reads, TCRdb called clonotypes with MiXCR, one entry per CDR3 protein. The repertoire holds some 900,000 distinct CDR3 sequences, with 48% as singletons. Source material: blood. These receptors were obtained from a man aged 25 to 40 in good health. Both conserved end residues are part of each CDR3. D genes are given only for firm matches. Clone size appears in some rows only: once, few, many, or a class for an expanded clone.

j_call d_call clone_size v_call cdr3_aa cdr3_nt
TRBJ2-3 . . TRBV13 CASSRRGDTQYF TGTGCCAGCAGCCGCCGGGGAGATACGCAGTATTTT
TRBJ2-7 . few TRBV29-1 CSVDSFGQGDYEQYF TGCAGCGTTGACTCTTTTGGGCAGGGAGACTACGAGCAGTACTTC
TRBJ2-6 TRBD2 . TRBV7-2 CASSPRLAGGPSSGANVLTF TGTGCCAGCAGCCCCCGACTAGCGGGGGGGCCGTCTTCAGGGGCCAACGTCCTGACTTTC
TRBJ2-5 TRBD1 . TRBV28 CASSSPGTGDETQYF TGTGCCAGCAGTTCTCCCGGGACAGGGGACGAGACCCAGTACTTC
TRBJ2-7 TRBD2 . TRBV12-3/TRBV12-4 CASSPGLWGREQYF TGTGCCAGCAGCCCGGGACTATGGGGCCGCGAGCAGTACTTC
TRBJ2-2 . . TRBV10-3 CAISRSQGSDGELFF TGTGCCATCAGCCGATCCCAGGGTTCCGACGGGGAGCTGTTTTTT
TRBJ1-2 . . TRBV24-1 CATSVATATSNYGYTF TGTGCCACCAGTGTCGCGACGGCTACTTCTAACTATGGCTACACCTTC
TRBJ1-2 . . TRBV10-3 CAISDAGVNYGYTF TGTGCCATCAGTGATGCAGGGGTTAACTATGGCTACACCTTC
TRBJ2-3 TRBD2 few TRBV29-1 CSVGASGGGTDTQYF TGCAGCGTCGGCGCTAGCGGGGGGGGGACAGATACGCAGTATTTT
TRBJ1-2 . few TRBV9 CASSPVDLRGAPGYTF TGTGCCAGCAGCCCCGTCGACCTTCGGGGGGCCCCTGGCTACACCTTC
TRBJ1-6 . . TRBV10-3 CAISGADRINSPPHF TGTGCCATCAGTGGGGCCGACAGGATAAATTCACCCCCCCACTTT
TRBJ1-2 . few TRBV20-1 CSASSVNYGYTF TGCAGTGCTAGTTCGGTTAACTATGGCTACACCTTC
TRBJ2-1 . . TRBV7-8 CASSQGGKGSYNEQFF TGTGCCAGCAGCCAGGGGGGGAAGGGCTCCTACAATGAGCAGTTCTTC
TRBJ2-3 . . TRBV4-2 CASSQVGSYTDTQYF TGTGCCAGCAGCCAAGTTGGGTCCTACACAGATACGCAGTATTTT
TRBJ2-6 . once TRBV6-1 CASSMTGVMSSGANVLTF TGTGCCAGCAGCATGACAGGAGTCATGTCGTCAGGGGCCAACGTCCTGACTTTC
TRBJ1-5 . few TRBV10-3 CAISAGGRNQPQHF TGTGCCATCAGTGCTGGGGGCCGCAATCAGCCCCAGCATTTT
TRBJ2-1 . . TRBV4-3 CASSQRPSPSSYNEQFF TGCGCCAGCAGCCAACGCCCCTCCCCTAGCTCCTACAATGAGCAGTTCTTC
TRBJ2-7 . . TRBV20-1 CSVSTSAYEQYF TGCAGTGTCTCGACTAGTGCGTACGAGCAGTACTTC
TRBJ2-7 . . TRBV29-1 CSVRPNPGAYEQYF TGCAGCGTCCGACCCAACCCGGGGGCCTACGAGCAGTACTTC
TRBJ1-3 . . TRBV5-1 CASSLTGPGNTIYF TGCGCCAGCAGCTTGACAGGGCCCGGAAACACCATATATTTT
TRBJ2-7 . . TRBV6-1 CASSEFGRGRSSYEQYF TGTGCCAGCAGTGAATTCGGTAGGGGACGGAGCTCCTACGAGCAGTACTTC
TRBJ2-2 . . TRBV29-1 CSVVSLAGRNTGELFF TGCAGCGTTGTCTCCTTGGCAGGCAGGAACACCGGGGAGCTGTTTTTT
TRBJ1-2 TRBD1 few TRBV4-1 CASSQATGGAYGYTF TGCGCCAGCAGCCAGGCGACAGGGGGCGCGTATGGCTACACCTTC
TRBJ2-5 . . TRBV30 CAWSIPITRETQYF TGTGCCTGGAGTATTCCGATCACCCGAGAGACCCAGTACTTC
TRBJ2-7 . . TRBV10-3 CAISEADYYEQYF TGTGCCATCAGTGAGGCAGACTACTACGAGCAGTACTTC
TRBJ2-5 . . TRBV5-1 CASSGDPQETQYF TGCGCCAGCAGCGGGGACCCTCAAGAGACCCAGTACTTC
TRBJ1-2 TRBD1 many TRBV6-2/TRBV6-3 CASSLQGLRGYGYTF TGTGCCAGCAGTCTACAGGGGCTCCGGGGCTATGGCTACACCTTC
TRBJ2-6 . . TRBV7-9 CASSFQAGGANVLTF TGTGCCAGCAGCTTCCAAGCGGGCGGGGCCAACGTCCTGACTTTC
TRBJ2-3 TRBD2 few TRBV27 CASTKAGGLSDTQYF TGTGCCAGCACGAAAGCGGGGGGGCTATCAGATACGCAGTATTTT
TRBJ2-1 TRBD2 . TRBV28 CASSPRTSGANEQFF TGTGCCAGCAGTCCCCGGACTAGCGGGGCTAATGAGCAGTTCTTC
TRBJ1-4 . few TRBV7-9 CASSSSGGNEKLFF TGTGCCAGCAGCTCCTCCGGAGGTAATGAAAAACTGTTTTTT
TRBJ2-7 . few TRBV28 CASSLPKGRAYEQYF TGTGCCAGCAGTCTTCCTAAAGGACGGGCCTACGAGCAGTACTTC
TRBJ2-3 TRBD2 few TRBV5-1 CASSLGLAGAATDTQYF TGCGCCAGCAGCTTGGGACTAGCGGGGGCAGCAACAGATACGCAGTATTTT
TRBJ1-4 . once TRBV27 CASSPDRGTNEKLFF TGTGCCAGCAGTCCCGATAGGGGGACTAATGAAAAACTGTTTTTT
TRBJ2-7 . few TRBV6-2/TRBV6-3 CASSQVFEQYF TGTGCCAGCAGTCAAGTTTTCGAGCAGTACTTC
TRBJ1-1 . . TRBV6-2/TRBV6-3 CASSYRAMNTEAFF TGTGCCAGCAGTTATAGGGCTATGAACACTGAAGCTTTCTTT
TRBJ1-6 TRBD1 . TRBV5-5 CASSLGTGQVLTLHF TGTGCCAGCAGCTTGGGGACGGGACAGGTCTTAACCCTCCACTTT
TRBJ2-7 . few TRBV5-5 CASSLGTEQPYEQYF TGTGCCAGCAGCTTGGGGACGGAACAGCCCTACGAGCAGTACTTC
TRBJ1-1 TRBD1 many TRBV29-1 CSVGQGPGTEAFF TGCAGCGTAGGACAGGGTCCTGGGACTGAAGCTTTCTTT
TRBJ2-7 . once TRBV28 CASREGTLREQYF TGTGCCAGCAGGGAAGGGACGCTCAGGGAGCAGTACTTC
TRBJ1-2 TRBD1 . TRBV5-6 CASSPPPTTRDRGDFYGYTF TGTGCCAGCAGCCCGCCTCCGACAACAAGGGACAGGGGGGATTTCTATGGCTACACCTTC
TRBJ2-7 . . TRBV29-1 CSVERAPGYEQYF TGCAGCGTTGAAAGGGCCCCTGGGTACGAGCAGTACTTC
TRBJ2-1 TRBD2 many TRBV5-1 CASSSSSTGGGAYNEQFF TGCGCCAGCAGCTCATCCTCTACGGGCGGGGGGGCGTACAATGAGCAGTTCTTC
TRBJ1-2 . few TRBV25-1 CASSERETGGRSFYGYTF TGTGCCAGCAGTGAGAGAGAGACGGGGGGCCGAAGTTTCTATGGCTACACCTTC
TRBJ2-5 . few TRBV28 CASSQGLGVGLETQYF TGTGCCAGCAGCCAAGGGCTAGGTGTGGGGTTAGAGACCCAGTACTTC
TRBJ2-5 TRBD2 . TRBV20-1 CSARDAGGARETQYF TGCAGTGCTAGAGATGCCGGGGGGGCAAGAGAGACCCAGTACTTC
TRBJ2-7 TRBD2 many TRBV4-2 CASSPGLAGGPYEQYF TGTGCCAGCAGCCCCGGACTAGCGGGGGGACCCTACGAGCAGTACTTC
TRBJ1-1 TRBD1 . TRBV4-1 CASSQDRGQGAGAFF TGCGCCAGCAGCCAAGATCGGGGACAGGGGGCGGGAGCTTTCTTT
TRBJ2-7 . . TRBV13 CASSALSYEQYF TGTGCCAGCAGCGCGCTTTCCTACGAGCAGTACTTC